The clone carrying this TCR beta chain came up a few times. Its antigen is undetermined. The CDR3 contains 16 residues. Germline CDR1 reads GTSNPN; CDR2 reads SVGIG (reference sequence). V was clipped by 0 bases and J by 0 bases, with 12 bases between them. This entry comes from a study of beta chain features in type 1 diabetes. Whole-study context: Cells sorted and examined across all samples totaled approximately 100 million.

Expressed TCRB transcripts were sequenced because the isolated RNA had all been reverse transcribed beforehand. Some clones are missing from TCRdb's copy, which holds only in-frame ones; the method was immunoSEQ multiplex PCR. The sample includes 300,000 to 400,000 clones, 10% to 15% seen only once; the top ten take 0.017%. Study observations and caveats: These data did not resolve whether HLA type affects TCRB rearrangement. Cells with high TCR expression could be over-represented when cDNA is sequenced. A PCR bias possibly favoring shorter templates would apply equally to patients and controls.

The rearrangement uses TRBV30 and TRBJ1-5, with D possibly matching TRBD1 (5 bases). The specimen was naive CD4+ T cells from blood. The origin of this receptor is a man between 18 and 35 years old in good health. The CDR3 sequence: CAWSVGQGYSNQPQHF. The CDR3 DNA reads as TGTGCCTGGAGTGTAGGTCAGGGTTATAGCAATCAGCCCCAGCATTTT.